Below, 16 T cell receptor beta chains from the same sample are listed, as sequenced in a study of control samples from healthy donors and cancer patients. Sequencing used immunoSEQ multiplex PCR; TCRdb keeps in-frame clones, though not all of them. The data show roughly 90,000 clones, with about 89% seen just once and about 10% held by the top ten. The sequencing sample was made of PBMCs. The source is a woman aged 45-59 years with colorectal cancer.

The table lists this clone with a few counts. The chain is built from TRBV29-1 and TRBJ1-1, with D unclear. Germline V gene lookup returns CDR1 SQVTM and CDR2 ANQGSEA. The ends were cut back, 4 bases at V and 8 bases at J, with 14 bases in the middle. The CDR3 sequence is 12 residues long. CDR3 in amino acids: CSVVRSGSEAFF. DNA of the CDR3: TGCAGCGTTGTAAGGTCGGGCAGCGAAGCTTTCTTT.

The chain is built from TRBV30 and TRBJ2-3; 9 bases are shared with TRBD2. The CDR3 covers 14 residues. The germline CDR1 and CDR2 sequences are GTSNPN and SVGIG (reference sequence). The trim removed 1 base at V and 1 base at J, leaving 0 bases unmatched. The CDR3 DNA reads TGTGCCTGGAGTGGACTAGCGGGCACAGATACGCAGTATTTT. This codes for CAWSGLAGTDTQYF.

The chain has TRBV29-1 and TRBJ2-3; TRBD2 matches 14 bases. V gave up 7 bases and J gave up 4 bases; unmatched junction bases: 4. The germline gives CDR1 SQVTM, CDR2 ANQGSEA. The length of the CDR3 is 14 residues. The CDR3 region is CSARTSGGSDTQYF. The DNA for the CDR3 is TGCAGCGCTCGGACTAGCGGGGGGTCAGATACGCAGTATTTT.

The chain is built from TRBV3-1 (or the pseudogene TRBV3-2) and TRBJ1-6; D not certain. This CDR3 has 14 amino acids. Germline V lookup: CDR1 LGHDT, CDR2 YNNKEL (reference sequence). Trimming removed 0 bases at V and 6 bases at J, with 6 bases between. CDR3 sequence: CASSQDNSNSPLHF. In nucleotides, the CDR3 is TGTGCCAGCAGCCAAGACAATAGTAATTCACCCCTCCACTTT.

The V and J genes are TRBV4-3 and TRBJ1-4; 7 bases are shared with TRBD1. CDR1 and CDR2 (germline): LGHNA, YSLEER. CDR3 length: 16 amino acids. Losses at the gene ends were 3 bases for V and 7 bases for J; bases not matched to a gene: 11. CDR3 nucleotides: TGCGCCAGCAGCCAGGCCATTTCAGGGGGAAGTGAAAAACTGTTTTTT. Translating gives CASSQAISGGSEKLFF.

The chain employs TRBV28 and TRBJ1-5, with a tentative D call TRBD1 (5 bases). Deletions cut 3 bases from V and 3 bases from J, with 12 bases between. There are 15 residues in the CDR3. CDR1 and CDR2 from the germline V gene are MDHEN and SYDVKM. CDR3 DNA sequence: TGTGCCAGCAGTTTCGGGGCGGGGCCCAATCAGCCCCAGCATTTT. This sequence encodes CASSFGAGPNQPQHF. Drawing the rest from reference TRBV28 and TRBJ1-5, the complete variable domain is DVKVTQSSRYLVKRTGEKVFLECVQDMDHENMFWYRQDPGLGLRLIYFSYDVKMKEKGDIPEGYSVSREKKERFSLILESASTNQTSMYLCASSFGAGPNQPQHFGDGTRLSIL.

The chain has TRBV6-5 and TRBJ1-1; perhaps TRBD1 as D (6 bases). The CDR3 is 13 residues long. Trimming shortened V by 7 bases and J by 6 bases, and 15 bases separated the two germline ends. Germline V gives CDR1 MNHEY, CDR2 SVGAGI. As DNA, the CDR3 is TGTGCCAGCATTTTCCGGGACATATCTGAAGCTTTCTTT. Translated, it gives CASIFRDISEAFF.

Note on this clone: The same CDR3 arises from other DNA sequences in this sample as well. This chain links TRBV7-3 with TRBJ2-2; 8 positions match TRBD1. The CDR3 totals 16 residues. The germline V gene encodes CDR1 SGHTA and CDR2 FQGTGA. J gave up 0 bases and V 2 bases, and 2 bases lay outside the gene matches. The CDR3 loop is CASSLATGANTGELFF. CDR3 nucleotide sequence: TGTGCCAGCAGCTTAGCGACAGGGGCGAACACCGGGGAGCTGTTTTTT. Combining the CDR3 with reference TRBV7-3 and TRBJ2-2 gives the whole variable domain GAGVSQTPSNKVTEKGKYVELRCDPISGHTALYWYRQSLGQGPEFLIYFQGTGAADDSGLPNDRFFAVRPEGSVSTLKIQRTERGDSAVYLCASSLATGANTGELFFGEGSRLTVL.

This clone was counted a single time. This sequence joins TRBV2 and TRBJ2-6, with TRBD1 matching over 8 bases. Germline V CDR1 and CDR2: SNHLY, FYNNEI. The CDR3 contains 19 residues. V was pared by 7 bases and J by 0 bases, with 14 bases of the junction left unmatched. CDR3 bases: TGTGCCAGCACCCTGAGGGACAGGCGCACCAGCTCTGGGGCCAACGTCCTGACTTTC. It translates to CASTLRDRRTSSGANVLTF.

The DNA for the CDR3 is TGTGCCAGCAGCCCTCGGTGGGGAGTGAACACCGGGGAGCTGTTTTTT. It translates to CASSPRWGVNTGELFF. The J gene is TRBJ2-2, the V gene TRBV14; tentative D call: TRBD2 (5 bases). The CDR3 has 16 residues. Trimming pared 4 bases from V and 1 base from J, leaving 13 bases between. The germline V gene has CDR1 SGHDN and CDR2 FVKESK.

The chain is built from TRBV27 and TRBJ1-4; possibly TRBD1 for D (6 bases). Germline V gene lookup returns CDR1 MNHEY and CDR2 SMNVEV (reference sequence). V was trimmed by 6 bases and J by 6 bases, leaving 20 bases between them. The CDR3 consists of 16 residues. CDR3 in amino acids: CASRPGGGTMDEKLFF. In DNA, the CDR3 is TGTGCCAGCAGACCCGGGGGGGGGACAATGGATGAAAAACTGTTTTTT.

V gene TRBV6-5 combines with J gene TRBJ2-1, with D tentatively TRBD1 (5 bases). CDR3 length equals 15 residues. Trimming shortened V by 6 bases and J by 4 bases, and 16 bases separated the two germline ends. Germline CDR1 is MNHEY and CDR2 is SVGAGI. CDR3: CASRHSRVNYNEQFF. The CDR3 bases are TGTGCCAGCAGACATTCCAGGGTGAATTACAATGAGCAGTTCTTC.

The rearrangement uses TRBV9 and TRBJ2-2; tentative D call: TRBD1 (6 bases). The CDR3 has 14 residues. V lost 5 bases, J lost 3 bases, and 11 bases lay in between. CDR1 and CDR2 (germline): SGDLS, YYNGEE. CDR3 protein: CASRSNRDTGELFF. The DNA of the CDR3 is TGTGCCAGCAGATCTAACAGGGACACCGGGGAGCTGTTTTTT.

CDR3 loop: CASSLTVLMPYGYTF. CDR3 sequence (DNA): TGTGCCAGCAGCTTAACTGTCTTGATGCCATATGGCTACACCTTC. The rearrangement uses TRBV7-9 and TRBJ1-2, with D uncertain. The V end lost 2 bases, the J end lost 5 bases, and 15 bases lay between the germline ends. The CDR3 runs to 15 residues. In germline, CDR1 is SEHNR, CDR2 FQNEAQ (reference sequence).

Comment on this clone: In the same sample, other DNA sequences code for this CDR3. The chain has TRBV19 and TRBJ1-1; no definite D call. V was trimmed by 3 bases and J by 0 bases, leaving 5 bases between them. This CDR3 contains 13 residues. The germline gives CDR1 LNHDA, CDR2 SQIVND (reference sequence). The chain's CDR3 is CASSISMNTEAFF. The CDR3 DNA sequence: TGTGCCAGTAGTATCAGCATGAACACTGAAGCTTTCTTT.

V usage is TRBV7-2 and J usage is TRBJ2-1; D might be TRBD2 (6 bases). V gave up 1 base and J gave up 2 bases, with 12 bases separating them. The germline V gene encodes CDR1 SGHTA and CDR2 FQGNSA. The length of the CDR3 is 16 residues. Here the CDR3 reads CASSLVGGGTYNEQFF. CDR3 sequence (DNA): TGTGCCAGCAGCTTAGTAGGTGGGGGGACCTACAATGAGCAGTTCTTC. Filled out from reference TRBV7-2 and TRBJ2-1, the complete variable domain reads GAGVSQSPSNKVTEKGKDVELRCDPISGHTALYWYRQSLGQGLEFLIYFQGNSAPDKSGLPSDRFSAERTGGSVSTLTIQRTQQEDSAVYLCASSLVGGGTYNEQFFGPGTRLTVL.